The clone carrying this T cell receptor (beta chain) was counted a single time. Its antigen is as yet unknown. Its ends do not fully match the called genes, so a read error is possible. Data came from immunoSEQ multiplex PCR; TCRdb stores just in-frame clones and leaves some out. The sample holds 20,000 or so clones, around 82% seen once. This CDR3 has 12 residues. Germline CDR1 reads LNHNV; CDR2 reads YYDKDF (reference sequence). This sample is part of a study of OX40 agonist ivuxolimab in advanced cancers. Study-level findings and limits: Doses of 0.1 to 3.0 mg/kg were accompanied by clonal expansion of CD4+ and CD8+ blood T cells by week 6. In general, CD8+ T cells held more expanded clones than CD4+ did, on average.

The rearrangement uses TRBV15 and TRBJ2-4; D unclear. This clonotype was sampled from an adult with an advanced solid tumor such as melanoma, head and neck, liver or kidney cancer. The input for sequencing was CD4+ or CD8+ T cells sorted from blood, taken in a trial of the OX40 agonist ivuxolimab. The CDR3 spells CATSSFTGPPGF. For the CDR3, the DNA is TGTGCCACCAGCAGCTTCACGGGCCCACCGGGCTTC.